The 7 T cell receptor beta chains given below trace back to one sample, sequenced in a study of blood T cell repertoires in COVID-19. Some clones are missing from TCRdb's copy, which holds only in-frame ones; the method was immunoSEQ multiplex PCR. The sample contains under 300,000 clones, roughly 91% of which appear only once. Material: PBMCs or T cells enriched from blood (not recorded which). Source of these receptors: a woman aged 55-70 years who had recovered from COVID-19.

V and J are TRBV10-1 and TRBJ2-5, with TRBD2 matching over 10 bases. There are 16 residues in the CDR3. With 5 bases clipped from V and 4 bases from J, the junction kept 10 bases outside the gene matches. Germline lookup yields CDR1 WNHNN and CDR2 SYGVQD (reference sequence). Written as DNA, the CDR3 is TGCGCCAGCAGTAGGACTAGCGGAGCCGGGGGAGAGACCCAGTACTTC. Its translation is CASSRTSGAGGETQYF.

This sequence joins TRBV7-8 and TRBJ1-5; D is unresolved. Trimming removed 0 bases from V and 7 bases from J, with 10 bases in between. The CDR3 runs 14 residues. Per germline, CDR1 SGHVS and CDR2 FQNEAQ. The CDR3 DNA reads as TGTGCCAGCAGCTTAGCGGCAGAAATCCAGCCCCAGCATTTT. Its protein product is CASSLAAEIQPQHF.

CDR3 sequence: CASRDREAHQPQHF. The CDR3 region has the DNA TGTGCCAGCCGAGACAGGGAGGCCCATCAGCCCCAGCATTTT. The chain couples TRBV9 to TRBJ1-5, with 7 bases lining up with TRBD1. Losses at the gene ends were 7 bases for V and 5 bases for J; bases not matched to a gene: 9. Per germline, CDR1 SGDLS and CDR2 YYNGEE. The CDR3 spans 14 residues.

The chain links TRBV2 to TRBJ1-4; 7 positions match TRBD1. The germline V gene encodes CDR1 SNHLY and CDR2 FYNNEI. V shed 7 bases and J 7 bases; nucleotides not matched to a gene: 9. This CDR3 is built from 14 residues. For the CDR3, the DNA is TGTGCCAGCACCAGGACAGGAGCAGGTGAAAAACTGTTTTTT. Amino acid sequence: CASTRTGAGEKLFF. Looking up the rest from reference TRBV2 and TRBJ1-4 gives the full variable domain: EPEVTQTPSHQVTQMGQEVILRCVPISNHLYFYWYRQILGQKVEFLVSFYNNEISEKSEIFDDQFSVERPDGSNFTLKIRSTKLEDSAMYFCASTRTGAGEKLFFGSGTQLSVL.

CDR3 DNA: TGTGCCAGCTCACCAGCCAGGGCGGGAAGTGGCTACACCTTC. It is translated as CASSPARAGSGYTF. The chain has TRBV18 and TRBJ1-2; TRBD1 is a possible D gene (5 bases). CDR1 and CDR2 (germline): KGHSH, LQKENI. This CDR3 region has 14 residues. V was clipped by 2 bases and J by 7 bases, with 14 bases between them. The entire variable domain, with the rest obtained from reference TRBV18 and TRBJ1-2, is as follows: NAGVMQNPRHLVRRRGQEARLRCSPMKGHSHVYWYRQLPEEGLKFMVYLQKENIIDESGMPKERFSAEFPKEGPSILRIQQVVRGDSAAYFCASSPARAGSGYTFGSGTRLTVV.

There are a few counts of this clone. The CDR3 region is CASSLAVRVSGYTF. CDR3 nucleotides: TGTGCCAGCAGCTTAGCGGTCAGGGTTAGCGGCTACACCTTC. J is TRBJ1-2 and V is TRBV7-2; tentatively, D is TRBD1 (5 bases). CDR3 length equals 14 residues. The V end was cut by 0 bases, the J end by 8 bases, with 13 bases between. CDR1 and CDR2 (germline): SGHTA, FQGNSA.

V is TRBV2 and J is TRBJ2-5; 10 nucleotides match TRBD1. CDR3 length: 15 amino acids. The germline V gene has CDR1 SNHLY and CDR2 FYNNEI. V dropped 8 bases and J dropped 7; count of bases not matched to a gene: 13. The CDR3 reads CASSRDRGPAGTQYF. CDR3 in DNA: TGTGCCAGCTCCCGGGACAGGGGCCCCGCAGGGACCCAGTACTTC.